Below are 32 T cell receptor beta chains sequenced from a single sample in a study of identical twins. TCRdb processed the 5' RACE reads anew with MiXCR; each CDR3 protein has one entry. The sample gives about 340,000 distinct CDR3 sequences, around 9% of which show up once; roughly 8.7% is in the top ten. The sequenced sample was naive T cells sorted from blood. The receptors were gathered from a woman between 45 and 60 years old in good health.

This sequence joins TRBV11-3 and TRBJ2-1; 7 nucleotides align to TRBD1. The CDR3 covers 16 residues. V gave up 4 bases and J gave up 1 base; unmatched junction bases: 7. From germline, CDR1 is SGHNT and CDR2 YENEEA. CDR3 sequence: CASSSTTGWSYNEQFF. In DNA, the CDR3 is TGTGCCAGCAGCTCAACGACAGGGTGGTCCTACAATGAGCAGTTCTTC.

This clonotype was seen repeatedly, ten times or more. The chain combines TRBV12-3 or TRBV12-4 with TRBJ2-4; D not certain. This CDR3 region has 14 residues. V lost 3 bases and J 1 base, leaving 7 bases between the germline ends. CDR3 region: CASSLVGAKNIQYF. The CDR3 DNA reads as TGTGCCAGCAGTTTGGTAGGGGCCAAAAACATTCAGTACTTC.

Many counts were recorded for this clonotype. This sequence joins TRBV2 and TRBJ1-1; tentative D call: TRBD1 (5 bases). Germline lookup yields CDR1 SNHLY and CDR2 FYNNEI. CDR3 size: 12 residues. V gave up 9 bases and J gave up 1 base, with 9 bases separating them. The CDR3 DNA follows: TGTGCCAGGGGGACCGCGAACACTGAAGCTTTCTTT. It translates to CARGTANTEAFF.

Only a few counts were recorded for this clonotype. This chain joins TRBV4-1 and TRBJ2-5; perhaps TRBD2 as D (6 bases). The V and J ends lost 1 base and 5 bases respectively, with 14 bases between them. This CDR3 region has 15 residues. Germline-derived CDR1 and CDR2 are MGHRA and YSYEKL. In nucleotides, the CDR3 is TGCGCCAGCAGCCAAGGAGGAGGAGGGAGGGAGACCCAGTACTTC. As protein: CASSQGGGGRETQYF.

The chain links TRBV29-1 to TRBJ1-1; D is unresolved. CDR3 length: 14 residues. V shed 2 bases and J shed 3 bases, with 13 bases lying between them. Germline-derived CDR1 and CDR2 are SQVTM and ANQGSEA. DNA for the CDR3: TGCAGCGTTGAATTCCGGGGATTTTACACTGAAGCTTTCTTT. This translates into CSVEFRGFYTEAFF.

This clonotype came up many times. The J gene is TRBJ1-2, the V gene TRBV29-1; no reliable D call. Trimming shortened V by 7 bases and J by 2 bases, and 8 bases separated the two germline ends. Germline CDR1 reads SQVTM; CDR2 reads ANQGSEA. The CDR3 extends over 11 amino acids. The chain's CDR3 is CSGWVNYGYTF. In DNA, the CDR3 is TGCAGCGGCTGGGTGAACTATGGCTACACCTTC. Drawing the rest from reference TRBV29-1 and TRBJ1-2, the complete variable domain is SAVISQKPSRDICQRGTSLTIQCQVDSQVTMMFWYRQQPGQSLTLIATANQGSEATYESGFVIDKFPISRPNLTFSTLTVSNMSPEDSSIYLCSGWVNYGYTFGSGTRLTVV.

The sample holds a few counts of this clonotype. This chain connects TRBV7-9 to TRBJ1-1, with TRBD1 identical over 8 bases. Germline loops: CDR1 SEHNR, CDR2 FQNEAQ (reference sequence). CDR3 length equals 15 residues. Trimming took 5 bases from V and 1 from J; bases not matched to a gene: 6. The CDR3 coding sequence is TGTGCCAGCAGCGACCCCGGGACAGGGAACACTGAAGCTTTCTTT. Its translation is CASSDPGTGNTEAFF. Drawing the rest from reference TRBV7-9 and TRBJ1-1, the complete variable domain is DTGVSQNPRHKITKRGQNVTFRCDPISEHNRLYWYRQTLGQGPEFLTYFQNEAQLEKSRLLSDRFSAERPKGSFSTLEIQRTEQGDSAMYLCASSDPGTGNTEAFFGQGTRLTVV.

This clonotype was found many times. The V and J genes are TRBV29-1 and TRBJ2-1, with TRBD2 matching over 10 bases. Germline CDR1 is SQVTM and CDR2 is ANQGSEA. This CDR3 contains 15 residues. V lost 1 base to trimming and J lost 1 base; unmatched junction nucleotides: 1. DNA for the CDR3: TGCAGCGTTGAAGGGACTAGCGGTTCCTACAATGAGCAGTTCTTC. This sequence encodes CSVEGTSGSYNEQFF.

This clonotype was detected a few times. The chain has TRBV10-3 and TRBJ2-7; 8 positions agree with TRBD2. The V and J ends lost 10 bases and 6 bases, in that order; junction bases with no gene match: 20. This CDR3 region has 16 residues. Germline assignment: CDR1 ENHRY and CDR2 SYGVKD. Here the CDR3 reads CATSTSVGSGNSEQYF. The CDR3 bases are TGTGCCACCTCGACCTCTGTCGGTAGCGGGAACTCCGAGCAGTACTTC.

This sequence joins TRBV4-1 and TRBJ2-4, with 8 bases matching TRBD1. CDR3 length: 15 amino acids. Losses at the gene ends were 4 bases for V and 7 bases for J; bases not matched to a gene: 9. Looked up from germline, CDR1 is MGHRA and CDR2 is YSYEKL. The CDR3 sequence is CASSLRTGSGNIQYF. CDR3 DNA: TGCGCCAGCAGCCTCAGGACAGGGTCGGGGAACATTCAGTACTTC.

In its sample, this clonotype was seen a few times. The chain uses TRBV12-3 or TRBV12-4 and TRBJ2-6; D is tentatively TRBD1 or TRBD2 (5 bases each). Trimming pared 2 bases from V and 0 bases from J, leaving 11 bases between. This CDR3 contains 17 residues. The DNA of the CDR3 is TGTGCCAGCAGTTTATTGGGACGGGTCTCTGGGGCCAACGTCCTGACTTTC. Amino acid sequence: CASSLLGRVSGANVLTF.

The chain has TRBV20-1 and TRBJ2-1; 11 nucleotides agree with TRBD2. V trimming: 6 bases; J trimming: 4 bases; junction bases outside the gene matches: 14. Germline V gene lookup returns CDR1 DFQATT and CDR2 SNEGSKA (reference sequence). This CDR3 is built from 17 residues. DNA for the CDR3: TGCAGTGCCCAGGCCCCCCGACTAGCGGGAAGGTACAATGAGCAGTTCTTC. The encoded protein is CSAQAPRLAGRYNEQFF.

This clonotype came up once. The chain links TRBV19 to TRBJ2-6; perhaps TRBD1 as D (5 bases). Germline assignment: CDR1 LNHDA and CDR2 SQIVND (reference sequence). This CDR3 contains 14 residues. V was trimmed by 8 bases and J by 2 bases, leaving 10 bases between them. The CDR3 DNA sequence: TGTGCCAGTTGTTGGGGCGCTGGGGCCAACGTCCTGACTTTC. Its protein is CASCWGAGANVLTF.

The chain uses TRBV6-6 and TRBJ2-3; 7 nucleotides match TRBD2. J was trimmed by 1 base and V by 2 bases; bases with no gene match: 3. CDR1 is MNHNY, CDR2 SVGAGI, per germline (reference sequence). This CDR3 has 15 residues. CDR3 sequence (DNA): TGTGCCAGCAGTTACGTAGGGAGGGGCACAGATACGCAGTATTTT. This encodes CASSYVGRGTDTQYF.

There are a few counts of this clonotype. The J gene is TRBJ2-3, the V gene TRBV4-2; tentatively, D is TRBD1 or TRBD2 (5 bases each). V was clipped by 0 bases and J by 7 bases, with 17 bases between them. Germline values: CDR1 LGHNA, CDR2 YNFKEQ. CDR3 length: 16 amino acids. The CDR3 is CASSQDAGDRSYTQYF. The CDR3, as DNA: TGTGCCAGCAGCCAAGATGCTGGGGACCGCTCGTATACGCAGTATTTT.

In its sample, this clonotype was seen a few times. CDR3 loop: CASSLESASGSFYNEQFF. CDR3 coding DNA: TGTGCCAGCAGCTTAGAGTCGGCTAGCGGGAGTTTTTACAATGAGCAGTTCTTC. The chain uses TRBV7-8 and TRBJ2-1; 10 bases line up with TRBD2. The V gene's germline CDR1 is SGHVS and CDR2 FQNEAQ. The CDR3 runs 18 residues. V shed 1 base and J 4 bases; nucleotides not matched to a gene: 10.

This clonotype was picked up many times. The rearrangement uses TRBV20-1 and TRBJ2-1, with D hard to call. Per germline, CDR1 DFQATT and CDR2 SNEGSKA (reference sequence). Trimming took off 0 bases at V and 10 bases at J, with 10 bases between the two ends. The length of the CDR3 is 12 residues. CDR3 sequence (DNA): TGCAGTGCTAGAGATTCCTCAGCGGAGCAGTTCTTC. Protein: CSARDSSAEQFF.

This clonotype was seen many times. J is TRBJ2-3 and V is TRBV2; D is undetermined. V shed 9 bases and J shed 3 bases, with 13 bases lying between them. This CDR3 region has 13 residues. Germline CDR1 SNHLY, CDR2 FYNNEI. The CDR3 DNA follows: TGTGCCAGTCAATCCGCCGGAACAGATACGCAGTATTTT. Its protein is CASQSAGTDTQYF.

J is TRBJ1-2 and V is TRBV6-6; D call uncertain. V lost 2 bases and J lost 2, with 12 bases in between. CDR3 size: 15 residues. From germline, CDR1 is MNHNY and CDR2 SVGAGI (reference sequence). For the CDR3, the DNA is TGTGCCAGCAGTTACGGTATCAACAGAAACTATGGCTACACCTTC. Protein: CASSYGINRNYGYTF.

The V and J genes are TRBV25-1 and TRBJ2-1; D might be TRBD1 (6 bases). Germline V CDR1 and CDR2: MGHDK, SYGVNS. CDR3 length: 16 amino acids. Trimming pared 4 bases from V and 7 bases from J, leaving 20 bases between. CDR3 coding DNA: TGTGCCAGCAGTGTGGCCAGGGGCGAGGGGGTTAATGAGCAGTTCTTC. Protein sequence: CASSVARGEGVNEQFF.

V usage is TRBV5-1 and J usage is TRBJ2-5; D perhaps matches TRBD1 (6 bases). With 4 bases removed from V and 1 base from J, the gap between germline ends came to 14 bases. The CDR3 spans 15 residues. Germline V lookup: CDR1 SGHRS, CDR2 YFSETQ. The DNA for the CDR3 is TGCGCCAGCAGCGTCGGGACAACCCTCCAAGAGACCCAGTACTTC. Translating it yields CASSVGTTLQETQYF. The whole variable domain, filled in from reference TRBV5-1 and TRBJ2-5, reads KAGVTQTPRYLIKTRGQQVTLSCSPISGHRSVSWYQQTPGQGLQFLFEYFSETQRNKGNFPGRFSGRQFSNSRSEMNVSTLELGDSALYLCASSVGTTLQETQYFGPGTRLLVL.

The chain has TRBV12-3 or TRBV12-4 and TRBJ1-1, with D maybe TRBD1 (6 bases). The CDR3 spans 11 residues. Between the trimmed V and J ends, which lost 6 bases and 9 bases, there was a span of 11 bases. The CDR3 here is CASRATGKAFF. In nucleotides, the CDR3 is TGTGCCAGCAGGGCTACAGGGAAAGCTTTCTTT.

This clonotype was detected a few times. V and J are TRBV5-1 and TRBJ2-3, with 9 bases fitting TRBD1. V was pared by 4 bases and J by 10 bases, with 7 bases of the junction left unmatched. This CDR3 is built from 13 residues. Per germline, CDR1 SGHRS and CDR2 YFSETQ. The CDR3 protein is CASSIPTGGAQYF. In DNA form, the CDR3 reads TGCGCCAGCAGCATACCGACAGGGGGTGCGCAGTATTTT.

This clonotype has more than one count but fewer than ten. The chain carries TRBV3-1 and TRBJ2-5; 7 bases map to TRBD2. V was pared by 2 bases and J by 5 bases, with 14 bases of the junction left unmatched. Per germline, CDR1 LGHDT and CDR2 YNNKEL (reference sequence). This CDR3 spans 17 amino acids. The CDR3: CASSQRVAGVELETQYF. The CDR3 coding sequence is TGTGCCAGCAGCCAAAGGGTCGCGGGAGTGGAACTGGAGACCCAGTACTTC.

Ten or more counts support this clonotype. This chain joins TRBV12-3 or TRBV12-4 and TRBJ2-2, with a possible D match to TRBD2 (5 bases). This CDR3 spans 16 amino acids. The V end lost 4 bases, the J end lost 3 bases, and 15 bases lay between the germline ends. CDR3: CASSSSGVVDTGELFF. The CDR3 DNA follows: TGTGCCAGCAGTTCCTCCGGGGTGGTGGACACCGGGGAGCTGTTTTTT.

This clonotype was detected a few times. The CDR3 DNA sequence: TGTGCCAGCAGCTTACGCCTGCACAATGAGCAGTTCTTC. Protein: CASSLRLHNEQFF. The J gene is TRBJ2-1, the V gene TRBV11-3; D is unresolved. Germline V gene lookup returns CDR1 SGHNT and CDR2 YENEEA. With 2 bases removed from V and 5 bases from J, the gap between germline ends came to 7 bases. The length of the CDR3 is 13 residues.

The sample holds a few counts of this clonotype. The chain carries TRBV10-3 and TRBJ1-1, with D tentatively TRBD1 (6 bases). The ends were cut back, 6 bases at V and 1 base at J, with 15 bases in the middle. Germline values: CDR1 ENHRY, CDR2 SYGVKD. The CDR3 runs to 15 residues. This CDR3 reads CAIRASEGENTEAFF. DNA for the CDR3: TGTGCCATCAGAGCCAGCGAGGGGGAGAACACTGAAGCTTTCTTT.

This clonotype was seen ten or more times. The chain joins TRBV5-1 to TRBJ2-1; D is ambiguous. CDR1 and CDR2 (germline): SGHRS, YFSETQ. CDR3 length: 12 amino acids. V was trimmed by 0 bases and J by 9 bases, leaving 7 bases between them. Written as DNA, the CDR3 is TGCGCCAGCAGCTTGGGTCTCGCTGAGCAGTTCTTC. Protein: CASSLGLAEQFF.

This clonotype has more than one count but fewer than ten. This chain uses TRBV12-3 or TRBV12-4 with TRBJ2-7, with 7 bases identical to TRBD2. CDR3 length equals 14 residues. V gave up 3 bases and J gave up 2 bases; unmatched junction bases: 4. DNA for the CDR3: TGTGCCAGCAGTTTCGGCGGGGGAGCCTACGAGCAGTACTTC. Protein product: CASSFGGGAYEQYF.

This chain joins TRBV15 and TRBJ2-3, with 11 nucleotides matching TRBD1. Germline V gene lookup returns CDR1 LNHNV and CDR2 YYDKDF (reference sequence). V lost 6 bases and J lost 0; bases outside the gene matches: 5. CDR3 length: 16 amino acids. CDR3 coding DNA: TGTGCCACCAGTTCGGACAGGGGGCCTAGCACAGATACGCAGTATTTT. It encodes CATSSDRGPSTDTQYF. Based on the CDR3 plus reference TRBV15 and TRBJ2-3, the full variable domain is DAMVIQNPRYQVTQFGKPVTLSCSQTLNHNVMYWYQQKSSQAPKLLFHYYDKDFNNEADTPDNFQSRRPNTSFCFLDIRSPGLGDTAMYLCATSSDRGPSTDTQYFGPGTRLTVL.

In its sample, this clonotype was seen a few times. The chain uses TRBV6-1 and TRBJ2-3, with 12 bases that match TRBD2. After removal of 7 bases from V and 3 bases from J, the junction contained 8 bases not matched to a gene. Germline V gene data show CDR1 as MNHNS and CDR2 as SASEGT. This CDR3 contains 16 residues. CDR3 region: CASTTTSGSLTDTQYF. CDR3 coding DNA: TGTGCCAGCACCACGACTAGCGGGAGCCTGACAGATACGCAGTATTTT.

This clonotype showed up just a few times. The chain has TRBV5-1 and TRBJ2-7, with TRBD1 matching 9 bases. Germline CDR1 is SGHRS and CDR2 is YFSETQ. The CDR3 is 15 residues long. V shed 5 bases, J shed 3 bases, and the junction held 9 bases outside the gene matches. The CDR3 DNA reads TGCGCCAGCAGTCCCGGGACAGGGATTCTCTACGAGCAGTACTTC. It codes for CASSPGTGILYEQYF. Looking up the rest from reference TRBV5-1 and TRBJ2-7 gives the full variable domain: KAGVTQTPRYLIKTRGQQVTLSCSPISGHRSVSWYQQTPGQGLQFLFEYFSETQRNKGNFPGRFSGRQFSNSRSEMNVSTLELGDSALYLCASSPGTGILYEQYFGPGTRLTVT.